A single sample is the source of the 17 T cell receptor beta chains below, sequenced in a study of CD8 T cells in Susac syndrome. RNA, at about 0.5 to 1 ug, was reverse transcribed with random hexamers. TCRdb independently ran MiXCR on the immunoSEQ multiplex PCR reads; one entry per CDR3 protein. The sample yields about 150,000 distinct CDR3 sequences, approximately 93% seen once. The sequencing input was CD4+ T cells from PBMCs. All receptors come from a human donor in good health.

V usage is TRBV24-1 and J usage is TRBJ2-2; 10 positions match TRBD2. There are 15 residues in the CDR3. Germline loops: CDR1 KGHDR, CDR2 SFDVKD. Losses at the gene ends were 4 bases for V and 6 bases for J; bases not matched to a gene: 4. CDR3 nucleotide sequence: TGTGCCACCAGTGACCGGACTAGCGGATCCGGGGAGCTGTTTTTT. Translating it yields CATSDRTSGSGELFF.

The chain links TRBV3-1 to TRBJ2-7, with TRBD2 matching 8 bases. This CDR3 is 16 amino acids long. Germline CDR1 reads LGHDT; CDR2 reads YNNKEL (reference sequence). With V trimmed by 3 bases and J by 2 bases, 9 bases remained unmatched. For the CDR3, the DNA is TGTGCCAGCAGCCAGGATATAGCGGGGCTCCCCTACGAGCAGTACTTC. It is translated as CASSQDIAGLPYEQYF.

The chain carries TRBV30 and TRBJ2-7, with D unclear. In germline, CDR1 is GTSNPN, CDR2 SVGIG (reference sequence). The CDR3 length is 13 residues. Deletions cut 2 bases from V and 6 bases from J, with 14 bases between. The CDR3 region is CAWSFKTAGEQYF. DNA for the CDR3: TGTGCCTGGAGTTTCAAGACGGCCGGCGAGCAGTACTTC.

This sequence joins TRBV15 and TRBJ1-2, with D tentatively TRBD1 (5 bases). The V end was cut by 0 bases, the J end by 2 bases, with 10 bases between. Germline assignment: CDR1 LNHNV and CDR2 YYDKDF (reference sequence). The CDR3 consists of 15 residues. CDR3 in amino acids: CATSREGGANYGYTF. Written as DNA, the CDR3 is TGTGCCACCAGCAGAGAAGGAGGGGCGAACTATGGCTACACCTTC.

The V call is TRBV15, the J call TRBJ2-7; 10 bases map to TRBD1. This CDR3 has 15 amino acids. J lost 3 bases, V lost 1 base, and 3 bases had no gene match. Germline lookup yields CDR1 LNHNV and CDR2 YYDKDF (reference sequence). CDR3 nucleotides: TGTGCCACCAGCAGAGGCCGGACAGGGGGCTACGAGCAGTACTTC. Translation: CATSRGRTGGYEQYF.

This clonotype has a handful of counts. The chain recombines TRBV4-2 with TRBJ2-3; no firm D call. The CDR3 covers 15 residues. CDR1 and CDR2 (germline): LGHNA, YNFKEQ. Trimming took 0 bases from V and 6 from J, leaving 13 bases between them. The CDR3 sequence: CASSQEPWMEDTQYF. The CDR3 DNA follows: TGTGCCAGCAGCCAAGAGCCTTGGATGGAGGATACGCAGTATTTT.

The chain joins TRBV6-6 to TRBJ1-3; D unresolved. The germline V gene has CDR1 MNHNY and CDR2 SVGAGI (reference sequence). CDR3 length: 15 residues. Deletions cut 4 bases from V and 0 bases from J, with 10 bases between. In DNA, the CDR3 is TGTGCCAGCAGTTTCGGCGGACGCTCTGGAAACACCATATATTTT. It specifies CASSFGGRSGNTIYF.

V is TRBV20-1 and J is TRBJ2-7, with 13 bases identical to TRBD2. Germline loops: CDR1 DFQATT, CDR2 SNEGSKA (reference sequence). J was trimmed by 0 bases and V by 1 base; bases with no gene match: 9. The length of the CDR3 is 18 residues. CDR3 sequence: CSARGGGLAGPRSYEQYF. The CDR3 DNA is TGCAGTGCTAGAGGAGGGGGACTAGCGGGACCCCGCTCCTACGAGCAGTACTTC.

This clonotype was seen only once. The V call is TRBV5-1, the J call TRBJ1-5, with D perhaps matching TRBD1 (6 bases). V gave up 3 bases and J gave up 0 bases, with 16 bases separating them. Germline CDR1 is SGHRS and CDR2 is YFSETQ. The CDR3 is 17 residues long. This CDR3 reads CASSSGPRGFSNQPQHF. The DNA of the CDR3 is TGCGCCAGCAGCTCGGGCCCCAGGGGATTTAGCAATCAGCCCCAGCATTTT.

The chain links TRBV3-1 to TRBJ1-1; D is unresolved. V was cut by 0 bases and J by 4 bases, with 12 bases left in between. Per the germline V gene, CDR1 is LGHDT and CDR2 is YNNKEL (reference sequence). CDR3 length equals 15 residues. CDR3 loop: CASSQDQEMVTEAFF. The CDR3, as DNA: TGTGCCAGCAGCCAAGATCAGGAAATGGTCACTGAAGCTTTCTTT.

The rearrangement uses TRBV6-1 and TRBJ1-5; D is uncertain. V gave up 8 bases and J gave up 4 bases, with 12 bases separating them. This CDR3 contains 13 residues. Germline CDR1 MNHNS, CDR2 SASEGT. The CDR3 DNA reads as TGTGCCAGCCACGAACGACGAAATCAGCCCCAGCATTTT. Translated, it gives CASHERRNQPQHF.

The CDR3 loop reads CASSEARRETGEQYF. In DNA, the CDR3 is TGTGCCAGCAGTGAAGCGCGGAGAGAGACGGGCGAGCAGTACTTC. The V and J genes are TRBV2 and TRBJ2-7; D is uncertain. Between the trimmed V and J ends, which lost 0 bases and 6 bases, there was a span of 15 bases. The germline V gene has CDR1 SNHLY and CDR2 FYNNEI. The CDR3 is made up of 15 amino acids.

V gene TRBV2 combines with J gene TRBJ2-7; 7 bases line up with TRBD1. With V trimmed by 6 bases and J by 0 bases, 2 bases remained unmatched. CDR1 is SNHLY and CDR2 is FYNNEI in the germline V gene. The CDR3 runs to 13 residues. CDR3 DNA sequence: TGTGCCAGCAGGGGGGACAGCTCCTACGAGCAGTACTTC. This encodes CASRGDSSYEQYF.

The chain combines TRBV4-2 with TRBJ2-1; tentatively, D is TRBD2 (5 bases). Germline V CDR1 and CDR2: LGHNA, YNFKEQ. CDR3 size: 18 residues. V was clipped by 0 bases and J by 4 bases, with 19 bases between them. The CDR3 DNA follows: TGTGCCAGCAGCCAAGAGTCCCGGCGTAGTAGCGTTTACAATGAGCAGTTCTTC. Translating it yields CASSQESRRSSVYNEQFF.

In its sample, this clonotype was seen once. CDR3 in amino acids: CASSQGGRSKAFF. In nucleotides, the CDR3 is TGTGCCAGCAGCCAAGGAGGGAGGAGTAAGGCTTTCTTT. V gene TRBV3-1 combines with J gene TRBJ1-1, with no clear D. CDR3 length equals 13 residues. Trimming removed 1 base from V and 11 bases from J, with 14 bases in between. Germline assignment: CDR1 LGHDT and CDR2 YNNKEL (reference sequence).

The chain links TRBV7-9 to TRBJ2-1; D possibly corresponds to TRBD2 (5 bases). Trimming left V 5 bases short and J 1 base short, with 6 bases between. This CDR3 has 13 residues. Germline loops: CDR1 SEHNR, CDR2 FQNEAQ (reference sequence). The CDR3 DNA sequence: TGTGCCAGCAGCCGAGGGTCCTACAATGAGCAGTTCTTC. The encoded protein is CASSRGSYNEQFF.

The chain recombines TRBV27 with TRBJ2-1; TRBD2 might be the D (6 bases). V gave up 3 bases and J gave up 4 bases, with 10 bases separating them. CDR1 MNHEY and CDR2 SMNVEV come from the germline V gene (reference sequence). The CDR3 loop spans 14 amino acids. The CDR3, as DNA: TGTGCCAGCAGTTTGGCTAGCGTATACAATGAGCAGTTCTTC. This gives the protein CASSLASVYNEQFF.